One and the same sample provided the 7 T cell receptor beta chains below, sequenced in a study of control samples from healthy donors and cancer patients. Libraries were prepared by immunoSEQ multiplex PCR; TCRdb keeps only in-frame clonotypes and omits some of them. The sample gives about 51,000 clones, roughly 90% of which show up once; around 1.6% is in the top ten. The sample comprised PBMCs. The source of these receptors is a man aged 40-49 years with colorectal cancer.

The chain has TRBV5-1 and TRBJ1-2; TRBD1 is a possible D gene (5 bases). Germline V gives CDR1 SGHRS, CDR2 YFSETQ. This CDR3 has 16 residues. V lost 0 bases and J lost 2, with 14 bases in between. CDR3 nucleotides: TGCGCCAGCAGCTTGGCCCCCGAGGGGACCAACTATGGCTACACCTTC. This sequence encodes CASSLAPEGTNYGYTF.

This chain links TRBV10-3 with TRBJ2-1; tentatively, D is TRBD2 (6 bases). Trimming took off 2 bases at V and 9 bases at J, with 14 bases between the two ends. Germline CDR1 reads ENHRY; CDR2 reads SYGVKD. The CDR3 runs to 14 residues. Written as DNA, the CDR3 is TGTGCCATCAGTGAGGCCGGGACTTTGGTTGAGCAGTTCTTC. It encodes CAISEAGTLVEQFF.

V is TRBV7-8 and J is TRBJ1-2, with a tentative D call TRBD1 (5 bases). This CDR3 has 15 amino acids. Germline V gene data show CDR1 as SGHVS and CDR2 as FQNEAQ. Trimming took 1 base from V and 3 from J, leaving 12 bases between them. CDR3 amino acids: CASSLGPGTYYGYTF. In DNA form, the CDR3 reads TGTGCCAGCAGCTTAGGCCCCGGGACTTACTATGGCTACACCTTC.

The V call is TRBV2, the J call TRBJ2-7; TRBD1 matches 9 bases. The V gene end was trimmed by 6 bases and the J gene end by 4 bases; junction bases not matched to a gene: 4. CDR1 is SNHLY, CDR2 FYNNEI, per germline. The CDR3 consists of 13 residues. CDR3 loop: CASRPDRGYEQYF. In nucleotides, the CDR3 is TGTGCCAGCAGGCCGGACAGGGGTTACGAGCAGTACTTC.

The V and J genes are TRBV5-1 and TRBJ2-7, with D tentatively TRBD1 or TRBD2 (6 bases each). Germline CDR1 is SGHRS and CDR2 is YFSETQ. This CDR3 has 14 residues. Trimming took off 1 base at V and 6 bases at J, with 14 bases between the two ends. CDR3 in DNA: TGCGCCAGCAGCTTGAGTCAGGGGACTGGCGAGCAGTACTTC. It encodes CASSLSQGTGEQYF.

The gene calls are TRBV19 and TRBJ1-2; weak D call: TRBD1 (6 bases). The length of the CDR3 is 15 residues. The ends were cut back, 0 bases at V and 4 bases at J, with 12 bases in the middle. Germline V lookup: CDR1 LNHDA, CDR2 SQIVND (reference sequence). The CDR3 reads CASSIESGQLYGYTF. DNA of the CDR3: TGTGCCAGTAGTATAGAGAGTGGACAGCTCTATGGCTACACCTTC.

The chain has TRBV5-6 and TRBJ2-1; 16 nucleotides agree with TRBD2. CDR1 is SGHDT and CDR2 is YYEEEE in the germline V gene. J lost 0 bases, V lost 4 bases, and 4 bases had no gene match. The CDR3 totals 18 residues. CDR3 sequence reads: CASSGTSGRARSYNEQFF. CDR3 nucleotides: TGTGCCAGCAGCGGGACTAGCGGGAGGGCCCGCTCCTACAATGAGCAGTTCTTC.